These T cell receptor beta chains were read from a single sample in a study of cytomegalovirus exposure and HLA in healthy donors. Sequencing was performed with immunoSEQ multiplex PCR; in TCRdb, only in-frame clones are kept and a portion is missing. The listing contains roughly 71,000 clones. Source material: PBMCs. The receptors were sampled from a woman in her forties in good health and CMV-seropositive. Both conserved end residues are part of each CDR3. A D gene is named only where the DNA matches it firmly.

V gene	J gene	D gene	CDR3 DNA	CDR3 protein
TRBV29-1	TRBJ2-5	-	TGCAGCCTCAGGGATGGGACCCAGTACTTC	CSLRDGTQYF
TRBV27	TRBJ2-1	TRBD2	TGTGCCAGCAGCCTCGGGACTAGCTACAATGAGCAGTTCTTC	CASSLGTSYNEQFF
TRBV6-1	TRBJ2-7	-	TGTGCCAGCTCCACTGAGCCCGGGGGCGAGCAGTACTTC	CASSTEPGGEQYF
TRBV11-1	TRBJ2-7	TRBD1	TGTGCCAGCAGCTTAGCCGGACAGGGGGCCTACGAGCAGTACTTC	CASSLAGQGAYEQYF
TRBV28	TRBJ2-7	TRBD1	TGTGCCAGCAGTTGGAGGGACAGGGCGTGGGACGAGCAGTACTTC	CASSWRDRAWDEQYF
TRBV7-3	TRBJ2-3	TRBD2	TGTGCCAGCAGCTTAAGACTAGCGGGGGCCCTGTATTTT	CASSLRLAGALYF
TRBV6-1	TRBJ1-5	-	TGTGCCAGCAGTCATAGCAATCAGCCCCAGCATTTT	CASSHSNQPQHF
TRBV5-1	TRBJ1-1	-	TGCGCCAGCAATGACGGGGTGAACACTGAAGCTTTCTTT	CASNDGVNTEAFF
TRBV7-8	TRBJ2-7	-	TGTGCCAGCAGCTCCCCGAGAGGGGGGATGGGAGGGTACGAGCAGTACTTC	CASSSPRGGMGGYEQYF
TRBV9	TRBJ2-7	TRBD2	TGTGCCAGCAGCGTAGCGAGCGGGGGCTACGAGCAGTACTTC	CASSVASGGYEQYF
TRBV4-3	TRBJ2-5	-	TGCGCCAGCAGCCAAGGACTAGGGTACCAAGAGACCCAGTACTTC	CASSQGLGYQETQYF
TRBV11-3	TRBJ2-5	TRBD2	TGTGCCAGCAGCTCCTGGAGGGAGGGAGAGACCCAGTACTTC	CASSSWREGETQYF
TRBV7-9	TRBJ2-5	TRBD1	TGTGCCAGCAGCCCGGGACAGGGACAAGAGACCCAGTACTTC	CASSPGQGQETQYF
TRBV7-9	TRBJ2-1	TRBD2	TGTGCCAGCAGCCCAACTAGCGGGGGGGCGTATGAGCAGTTCTTC	CASSPTSGGAYEQFF
TRBV4-2	TRBJ2-7	TRBD2	TGTGCCAGCAGCCAAGAATCGGGGGGAGGTATCTACGAGCAGTACTTC	CASSQESGGGIYEQYF
TRBV5-4	TRBJ2-3	-	TGTGCCACGCAACCGGAGAGTACCCGCACAGATACGCAGTATTTT	CATQPESTRTDTQYF
TRBV20-1	TRBJ2-5	-	TGCAGTGCTAGGACAGGAGAGACCCAGTACTTC	CSARTGETQYF
TRBV10-1	TRBJ2-5	-	TGCGCCAGCAGTGAGTCAGGAGGGGAGGTTGAGACCCAGTACTTC	CASSESGGEVETQYF
TRBV5-1	TRBJ1-1	-	TGCGCCAGCAGCTGGGCGGGGGATGAAGCTTTCTTT	CASSWAGDEAFF
TRBV7-2	TRBJ1-1	-	TGTGCCAGCAGCTTAAATGCTGAGGGTTACGCTTTCTTT	CASSLNAEGYAFF
TRBV27	TRBJ2-3	TRBD2	TGTGCCAGCAAAGTTGGGATTAGCGGGAACGCAGATACGCAGTATTTT	CASKVGISGNADTQYF
TRBV5-1	TRBJ2-7	-	TGCGCCAGCAGCCCAAGGACACCGTACGAGCAGTACTTC	CASSPRTPYEQYF
TRBV4-1	TRBJ2-1	TRBD2	TGCGCCAGCAGCCTACTAGCGGGCCCTAGCAATGAGCAGTTCTTC	CASSLLAGPSNEQFF
TRBV9	TRBJ1-1	-	TGTGCCAGCAGCGTAGATGCTCGAGGGCACACTGAAGCTTTCTTT	CASSVDARGHTEAFF
TRBV7-6	TRBJ1-2	TRBD1	TGTGCCAGCAGCCCCACAGGGGGCGGGCAGTCTGGCTACACCTTC	CASSPTGGGQSGYTF
TRBV20-1	TRBJ1-2	-	TGCAGTGCTAGAGAGGGGGGTGGCTACACCTTC	CSAREGGGYTF
TRBV7-9	TRBJ1-1	-	TGTGCCAGCAGCGGGGGGGCAGCCGCTACGGCTTTCTTT	CASSGGAAATAFF
TRBV28	TRBJ1-2	-	TGTGCCAGCAGTCCACACACCAACAGGGAAATACTTCATGGCTACACCTTC	CASSPHTNREILHGYTF
TRBV11-1	TRBJ1-1	-	TGTGCCAGCAGCTTTAGGGGTAGGAAAGACACTGAAGCTTTCTTT	CASSFRGRKDTEAFF
TRBV15	TRBJ2-1	-	TGTGCCACCAGCCTATGGACTGGAGCCTACAATGAGCAGTTCTTC	CATSLWTGAYNEQFF
TRBV6-5	TRBJ1-1	-	TGTGCCAGCAGAATCCAGGAGAACACTGAAGCTTTCTTT	CASRIQENTEAFF
TRBV4-3	TRBJ1-3	TRBD1	TGCGCCAGCAGCCAAGGTTATACAGGGGGTGTCCTCTCTGGAAACACCATATATTTT	CASSQGYTGGVLSGNTIYF
TRBV19	TRBJ1-1	-	TGTGCCAGTAGTTCCGAACAGGGCACTGAAGCTTTCTTT	CASSSEQGTEAFF
TRBV7-7	TRBJ2-2	-	TGTGCCAGCAGCTTAGAATCGGGGGGGGAGCTGTTTTTT	CASSLESGGELFF
TRBV5-1	TRBJ2-3	-	TGCGCCAGCAGCTTTTTAAGGACAGGCACAGATACGCAGTATTTT	CASSFLRTGTDTQYF